These T cell receptor beta chains were read from a single sample in a study of T cells in Graves' hyperthyroidism and ophthalmopathy. Using its own MiXCR run on the multiplex PCR reads, TCRdb lists one record per CDR3 protein. The profile covers about 320,000 distinct CDR3 sequences, with over 15% appearing a single time and roughly 31% taken by the ten largest. The sample was blood. The receptors shown here come from a man aged 25-45 years with Graves' hyperthyroidism. The CDR3 runs from the conserved cysteine through the conserved F or W. Each record gives: J gene, clone size, V gene, D gene, CDR3 DNA, CDR3 protein. The D gene is left open where the match is weak. Rows may omit the clone size; those that give it use once, few, many or a size class.

>TRBJ2-7|.|TRBV5-5|TRBD2
TGTGCCAGCAGCTTGACGGGAGGGCCCCCCTACGAGCAGTACTTC
CASSLTGGPPYEQYF
>TRBJ2-7|many|TRBV5-5|TRBD1
TGTGCCAGCACCCAGGACAGGGGAGAGTACGAGCAGTACTTC
CASTQDRGEYEQYF
>TRBJ2-1|many|TRBV6-1|.
TGTGCCAGCAAGGGCGGGACGGCTTGGGGTGAGCAGTTCTTC
CASKGGTAWGEQFF
>TRBJ2-3|many|TRBV28|TRBD2
TGTGCCAGCAGCTCCGGGACTAGCGGGGCAGTAGATACGCAGTATTTT
CASSSGTSGAVDTQYF
>TRBJ2-1|many|TRBV30|TRBD1
TGTGCCTGGGATGCAGGGGGAATGGACAATGAGCAGTTCTTC
CAWDAGGMDNEQFF
>TRBJ2-5|.|TRBV6-1|TRBD2
TGTGCCAGCAGGGAACTAGCGGCCCAAGAGACCCAGTACTTC
CASRELAAQETQYF
>TRBJ1-5|few|TRBV12-3/TRBV12-4|.
TGTGCCAGCAGAAGTTATGATCAGCCCCAGCATTTT
CASRSYDQPQHF
>TRBJ2-5|few|TRBV20-1|.
TGCAGTGTCCGCCAGGGAGCCTTCCAAGAGACCCAGTACTTC
CSVRQGAFQETQYF
>TRBJ2-1|many|TRBV19|TRBD2
TGTGCCAGTAGTATTCCCGGACTAGGGCACAATGAGCAGTTCTTC
CASSIPGLGHNEQFF
>TRBJ2-1|.|TRBV12-3/TRBV12-4|TRBD2
TGTGCCAGCAGTTTCCCTCCGGGGGGTAGCGGGCCCGAGAGCTCCTACAATGAGCAGTTCTTC
CASSFPPGGSGPESSYNEQFF
>TRBJ1-2|many|TRBV15|.
TGTGCCACCAGCAGAGACATTAACTATGGCTACACCTTC
CATSRDINYGYTF
>TRBJ2-1|many|TRBV2|TRBD2
TGTGCCAGCAGTGGACTAGCGGGAGGACGCGATGAGCAGTTCTTC
CASSGLAGGRDEQFF
>TRBJ1-4|many|TRBV10-3|TRBD1
TGTGCCTCCCGGGACAGGACGGGGGGCAATGAAAAACTGTTTTTT
CASRDRTGGNEKLFF
>TRBJ2-3|.|TRBV5-1|.
TGCGCCAGCAGCTTGGTCAGGGGACGCTTTACAGATACGCAGTATTTT
CASSLVRGRFTDTQYF
>TRBJ2-5|many|TRBV2|TRBD2
TGTGCCAGCAGCGTAGCGGGGTTGGCAGAGACCCAGTACTTC
CASSVAGLAETQYF
>TRBJ2-1|few|TRBV25-1|TRBD2
TGTGCCAGCCTTGGGGGACTAGCGGTTAGCTCCTACAATGAGCAGTTCTTC
CASLGGLAVSSYNEQFF
>TRBJ1-2|many|TRBV7-8|.
TGTGCCAGCAGCTTAGCAGGTTCAGCCAACCCGCGGTCGGGCTACACCTTC
CASSLAGSANPRSGYTF
>TRBJ2-2|many|TRBV7-2|TRBD2
TGTGCCAGCAGTTCCGGGACTAGGGCCGCCGGGGAGCTGTTTTTT
CASSSGTRAAGELFF
>TRBJ2-7|many|TRBV7-9|.
TGTGCCAGCAGCTTAGTAGGTGCGGACGAGCAGTACTTC
CASSLVGADEQYF
>TRBJ2-5|.|TRBV7-9|.
TGTGCCAGCAGCTTAGGACCCGCAAGGGTTTCAAGAGTCTTGGAGAAGACCCAGTACTTC
CASSLGPARVSRVLEKTQYF
>TRBJ2-7|.|TRBV5-1|.
TGCGCCAGCAAGAACAGGGGGGGGTCTTACGAGCAGTACTTC
CASKNRGGSYEQYF
>TRBJ1-6|.|TRBV5-8|.
TGTGCCAGCAGCTTGGATGGGGAAGGGGCACCCCTCCACTTT
CASSLDGEGAPLHF
>TRBJ1-2|many|TRBV28|.
TGTGCCAGCAGTTTTAATTTGCTGTCGCGCTACACCTTC
CASSFNLLSRYTF
>TRBJ1-2|many|TRBV30|TRBD1
TGTGCATATACCCCGGGACAGGGAAACTATGGCTACACCTTC
CAYTPGQGNYGYTF